Here is one T cell receptor (beta chain) with its context. This CDR3 is built from 16 residues. Per the germline V gene, CDR1 is SGHTA and CDR2 is FQGNSA. V shed 5 bases, J shed 4 bases, and the junction held 11 bases outside the gene matches. This sample stems from a study of blood T cells in healthy people across ages. Using a J-beta primer mix together with a sample-barcoded 5' primer, a second PCR was run for about 7 to 12 cycles. TCRdb reprocessed the 5' RACE reads via MiXCR and lists one record per CDR3 protein. The sample includes hundreds of thousands of distinct CDR3 sequences, 25% to 35% of them seen just once.

V and J are TRBV7-2 and TRBJ2-1, with 7 bases lining up with TRBD2. This TCR was sampled from a woman of 80 years or more in good health. Sequencing input: blood. Here the CDR3 reads CASSQTPGLQYNEQFF. As DNA, the CDR3 is TGTGCCAGCAGCCAAACCCCGGGACTACAATACAATGAGCAGTTCTTC.